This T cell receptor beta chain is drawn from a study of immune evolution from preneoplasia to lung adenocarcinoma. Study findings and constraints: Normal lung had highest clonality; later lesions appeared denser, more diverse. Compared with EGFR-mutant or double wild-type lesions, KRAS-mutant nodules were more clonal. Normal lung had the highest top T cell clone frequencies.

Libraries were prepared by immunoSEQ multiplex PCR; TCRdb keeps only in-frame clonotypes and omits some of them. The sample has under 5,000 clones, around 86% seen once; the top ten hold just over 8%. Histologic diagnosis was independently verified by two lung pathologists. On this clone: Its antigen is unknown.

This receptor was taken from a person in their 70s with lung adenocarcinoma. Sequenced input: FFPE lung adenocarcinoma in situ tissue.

CDR3 region: CAWSARETQYF. The CDR3 region has the DNA TGTGCCTGGAGTGCCCGAGAGACCCAGTACTTC. The genes are TRBV30 and TRBJ2-5; D remains unclear. The CDR3 covers 11 residues. Trimming removed 1 base from V and 4 bases from J, with 4 bases in between. Germline V CDR1 and CDR2: GTSNPN, SVGIG (reference sequence).